The text below deals with one TCR beta chain. Antigen unknown. Per the germline V gene, CDR1 is LNHDA and CDR2 is SQIVND (reference sequence). This CDR3 is 15 amino acids long. Trimming took 6 bases from V and 8 from J; bases not matched to a gene: 10. This record comes from a study of T cell responses to AZD1222 COVID-19 vaccine. Study-wide findings and caveats: Most donors were white British and more were female, and clonal diversity was possibly underestimated. Compared with day 0, the breadth and depth of the Spike-specific TCR repertoire rose significantly after two doses of AZD1222. Of spike-specific TCRs, nearly half reportedly target regions left unmutated in variants.

Using immunoSEQ multiplex PCR, the repertoire was profiled, and TCRdb retains in-frame clones only, with some absent. The sample includes approximately 99,000 clones, about 92% of them seen just once. The sequencing here drew on peripheral blood, taken on day 0 of MenACWY control vaccination. This receptor was identified in an adult in good health. The chain recombines TRBV19 with TRBJ1-2; 12 bases map to TRBD1. The CDR3 is CASSDWDRGQGGYTF. The CDR3 nucleotides read TGTGCCAGTAGCGACTGGGACAGGGGGCAGGGAGGCTACACCTTC.